These 16 T cell receptor beta chains share one sample of origin, sequenced in a study of blood T cell repertoires in COVID-19. This table comes from immunoSEQ multiplex PCR, and its TCRdb copy is limited to in-frame clones, with some not included. Of about 270,000 clones in the sample, 80% to 90% were seen once. Sequenced sample: PBMCs or T cells enriched from blood (not recorded which). The receptor source for this set is a woman aged 25 to 39 with acute COVID-19.

The J gene is TRBJ1-5, the V gene TRBV6-2 or TRBV6-3; no definite D call. The CDR3 spans 17 residues. CDR1 MNHEY and CDR2 SVGEGT come from the germline V gene. V was trimmed by 6 bases and J by 3 bases, leaving 21 bases between them. CDR3 DNA: TGTGCCAGCAGCCTAGGAGAGGGTACTTGGATCAATCAGCCCCAGCATTTT. Protein: CASSLGEGTWINQPQHF.

The chain employs TRBV6-1 and TRBJ2-1; D is possibly TRBD1 (5 bases). The CDR3 sequence is 16 residues long. Germline CDR1 and CDR2: MNHNS and SASEGT. V gave up 1 base and J gave up 3 bases, with 13 bases separating them. The CDR3 sequence is CASSEETVTFYNEQFF. CDR3 nucleotides: TGTGCCAGCAGTGAAGAGACAGTAACCTTCTACAATGAGCAGTTCTTC.

The chain recombines TRBV7-8 with TRBJ2-7, with TRBD2 matching 7 bases. The J segment lost 4 bases and the V segment lost 3 bases, leaving 24 bases of the junction unmatched. This CDR3 region has 20 residues. Germline-derived CDR1 and CDR2 are SGHVS and FQNEAQ. CDR3 DNA sequence: TGTGCCAGCAGCTTCGTAGCCGGGAGGACCCTGCTGGGGTTACTATACGAGCAGTACTTC. It codes for CASSFVAGRTLLGLLYEQYF.

The V and J genes are TRBV12-3 or TRBV12-4 and TRBJ1-1; the D is unclear. The CDR3 covers 11 residues. The V gene lost 6 bases and the J gene lost 6 bases, with 8 bases spanning the gap. The CDR3 sequence: CASSPLSEAFF. The CDR3 bases are TGTGCCAGCAGCCCCCTATCTGAAGCTTTCTTT.

The CDR3 DNA reads TGTGCCAGCAGTCCCTGGGACAGGGACACCTCCTACAATGAGCAGTTCTTC. The encoded protein is CASSPWDRDTSYNEQFF. The chain couples TRBV27 to TRBJ2-1; 9 bases agree with TRBD1. The ends lost 5 bases at V and 0 bases at J; junction bases unmatched: 8. CDR1 and CDR2 (germline): MNHEY, SMNVEV (reference sequence). CDR3 length: 17 amino acids.

The V call is TRBV7-9, the J call TRBJ1-3; D not resolved. The germline V gene has CDR1 SEHNR and CDR2 FQNEAQ (reference sequence). Trimming removed 5 bases from V and 2 bases from J, with 16 bases in between. There are 16 residues in the CDR3. Here the CDR3 DNA reads TGTGCCAGCAGCCCAACGCATCGGAGTGCTGGAAACACCATATATTTT. This sequence encodes CASSPTHRSAGNTIYF.

This clone was found once. The V call is TRBV2, the J call TRBJ2-2; TRBD2 matches 8 bases. Trimming took 2 bases from V and 3 from J; bases not matched to a gene: 17. The CDR3 consists of 20 residues. Germline CDR1 reads SNHLY; CDR2 reads FYNNEI. CDR3 protein: CASSEPAPIGLAKHTGELFF. In DNA form, the CDR3 reads TGTGCCAGCAGTGAACCAGCTCCAATAGGACTAGCCAAACACACCGGGGAGCTGTTTTTT.

V and J are TRBV5-1 and TRBJ1-5; D perhaps matches TRBD1 (5 bases). Germline V gene lookup returns CDR1 SGHRS and CDR2 YFSETQ. V lost 5 bases and J lost 5, with 11 bases in between. The CDR3 totals 13 residues. For the CDR3, the DNA is TGCGCCAGCAGTCCGGGGGATTATCAGCCCCAGCATTTT. Translation gives CASSPGDYQPQHF.

The chain is built from TRBV5-4 and TRBJ2-5; the match to TRBD2 covers 10 bases. Per germline, CDR1 SGHNT and CDR2 YYREEE (reference sequence). Trimming cost V 3 bases and J 3 bases; bases outside gene matches: 5. The CDR3 covers 15 residues. CDR3 region: CASSSAGLAEETQYF. DNA of the CDR3: TGTGCCAGCAGCTCCGCCGGACTAGCGGAAGAGACCCAGTACTTC.

The sample holds one count of this clone. V and J are TRBV19 and TRBJ1-1, with D possibly being TRBD1 (6 bases). The germline gives CDR1 LNHDA, CDR2 SQIVND (reference sequence). V was clipped by 5 bases and J by 5 bases, with 15 bases between them. There are 14 residues in the CDR3. The CDR3 DNA is TGTGCCAGTAGTCTAAAAACACAGGGAACTGAAGCTTTCTTT. This encodes CASSLKTQGTEAFF. Full variable domain (rest looked up from reference TRBV19 and TRBJ1-1): DGGITQSPKYLFRKEGQNVTLSCEQNLNHDAMYWYRQDPGQGLRLIYYSQIVNDFQKGDIAEGYSVSREKKESFPLTVTSAQKNPTAFYLCASSLKTQGTEAFFGQGTRLTVV.

The gene calls are TRBV19 and TRBJ2-1; no reliable D call. This CDR3 has 14 amino acids. With 5 bases removed from V and 5 bases from J, the gap between germline ends came to 13 bases. The germline gives CDR1 LNHDA, CDR2 SQIVND (reference sequence). CDR3 nucleotide sequence: TGTGCCAGTAGTCCCACCTGGCAGAACAATGAGCAGTTCTTC. This sequence encodes CASSPTWQNNEQFF.

J is TRBJ2-3 and V is TRBV29-1, with TRBD1 identical over 10 bases. Per the germline V gene, CDR1 is SQVTM and CDR2 is ANQGSEA. The trim removed 7 bases at V and 6 bases at J, leaving 10 bases unmatched. CDR3 length: 14 amino acids. Here the CDR3 DNA reads TGCAGCGCCTCCGGGACAGGGGTTATTGATACGCAGTATTTT. It encodes CSASGTGVIDTQYF.

V is TRBV5-6 and J is TRBJ2-3, with 7 bases identical to TRBD1. J gave up 1 base and V 4 bases, and 12 bases lay outside the gene matches. The germline CDR1 and CDR2 sequences are SGHDT and YYEEEE. The CDR3 is 17 residues long. CDR3 nucleotides: TGTGCCAGCAGCGAACTTATCAGGGGGATTGGCACAGATACGCAGTATTTT. It yields the protein CASSELIRGIGTDTQYF. Drawing the rest from reference TRBV5-6 and TRBJ2-3, the complete variable domain is DAGVTQSPTHLIKTRGQQVTLRCSPKSGHDTVSWYQQALGQGPQFIFQYYEEEERQRGNFPDRFSGHQFPNYSSELNVNALLLGDSALYLCASSELIRGIGTDTQYFGPGTRLTVL.

In this sample, this clone turned up a few times. The chain links TRBV5-1 to TRBJ1-6, with TRBD1 identical over 9 bases. The germline CDR1 and CDR2 sequences are SGHRS and YFSETQ. The CDR3 covers 14 residues. The V segment lost 3 bases and the J segment 10 bases; nucleotides outside the gene matches: 5. The CDR3: CASSSGTGKSPLHF. DNA of the CDR3: TGCGCCAGCAGCTCCGGGACAGGGAAATCACCCCTCCACTTT.

In DNA form, the CDR3 reads TGCGCCAGCAGCTTGGACAGGGGGAGAGCGAGTGAAAAACTGTTTTTT. Protein: CASSLDRGRASEKLFF. The chain recombines TRBV5-1 with TRBJ1-4, with 8 positions matching TRBD1. This CDR3 is built from 16 residues. Germline CDR1 is SGHRS and CDR2 is YFSETQ. V shed 0 bases and J 7 bases; nucleotides not matched to a gene: 8.

This clone was seen more than once but under ten times. V usage is TRBV12-3 or TRBV12-4 and J usage is TRBJ1-1; D is unclear. This CDR3 is 13 amino acids long. The germline V and J ends were trimmed by 1 base and 1 base, with 4 bases remaining between them. CDR3 loop: CASSLGRNTEAFF. The CDR3 nucleotides are TGTGCCAGCAGTTTAGGCAGGAACACTGAAGCTTTCTTT.